Below, 13 T cell receptor beta chains from the same sample are listed, as sequenced in a study of vaccination effects on CD4 cells after COVID-19. These TCRs' antigens remain unknown. Libraries were prepared by immunoSEQ multiplex PCR; TCRdb keeps only in-frame clonotypes and omits some of them. The sample comprises 70,000 to 85,000 clones, approximately 82% of which are singletons, and 0.95% to 1.5% rests with the top ten. The ViraFEST assay expanded antigen-specific CD4+ T cells with viral peptide pools before sequencing. CD4+ T cells were isolated after 10 days of culture. Vaccination of participants consisted of two doses of either the BNT162b2 or mRNA-1273 vaccine. The specimen comprised CD4+ T cells from PBMCs cultured with HCoV-229E spike peptides, sampled after COVID-19 vaccination. The receptors come from a human donor who received a COVID-19 vaccine.

The chain couples TRBV2 to TRBJ2-1; 10 positions match TRBD1. Germline CDR1 SNHLY, CDR2 FYNNEI. V lost 6 bases to trimming and J lost 8 bases; unmatched junction nucleotides: 10. CDR3 length equals 15 residues. In DNA form, the CDR3 reads TGTGCCAGCAGGGTGGGGACAGGGGAATGGGATGAGCAGTTCTTC. As protein: CASRVGTGEWDEQFF. Drawing the rest from reference TRBV2 and TRBJ2-1, the complete variable domain is EPEVTQTPSHQVTQMGQEVILRCVPISNHLYFYWYRQILGQKVEFLVSFYNNEISEKSEIFDDQFSVERPDGSNFTLKIRSTKLEDSAMYFCASRVGTGEWDEQFFGPGTRLTVL.

This clone was detected a few times. Other DNA sequences of this sample code for an identical CDR3. The chain couples TRBV30 to TRBJ1-5, with TRBD1 matching 7 bases. Per germline, CDR1 GTSNPN and CDR2 SVGIG (reference sequence). The junction had 0 bases not matched to a gene; V was cut back by 2 bases and J by 2 bases. The CDR3 has 13 residues. CDR3 nucleotides: TGTGCCTGGAGTACAGGGGGCAATCAGCCCCAGCATTTT. Translated, it gives CAWSTGGNQPQHF.

The chain recombines TRBV3-1 (or the pseudogene TRBV3-2) with TRBJ1-1; a weak D match, TRBD1 (6 bases). V was trimmed by 4 bases and J by 5 bases, leaving 8 bases between them. This CDR3 spans 12 amino acids. Germline V lookup: CDR1 LGHDT, CDR2 YNNKEL (reference sequence). CDR3 DNA: TGTGCCAGCAGCCGAGGGGGGACTGAAGCTTTCTTT. Translating gives CASSRGGTEAFF.

V usage is TRBV10-3 and J usage is TRBJ2-5, with 7 bases identical to TRBD2. With V trimmed by 10 bases and J by 1 base, 6 bases remained unmatched. The germline V gene encodes CDR1 ENHRY and CDR2 SYGVKD. The CDR3 loop spans 13 amino acids. The CDR3 bases are TGTGCCAGCTCCGGGACTATCCAAGAGACCCAGTACTTC. Amino acid sequence: CASSGTIQETQYF.

The chain links TRBV5-1 to TRBJ2-1; 8 positions agree with TRBD1. CDR1 is SGHRS, CDR2 YFSETQ, per germline. The CDR3 totals 15 residues. The V and J ends lost 3 bases and 6 bases, in that order; junction bases with no gene match: 8. As DNA, the CDR3 is TGCGCCAGCAGCTCCACAGGGGGATTGAGCAATGAGCAGTTCTTC. Amino acid sequence: CASSSTGGLSNEQFF. Supplemented by reference TRBV5-1 and TRBJ2-1, the full variable domain reads KAGVTQTPRYLIKTRGQQVTLSCSPISGHRSVSWYQQTPGQGLQFLFEYFSETQRNKGNFPGRFSGRQFSNSRSEMNVSTLELGDSALYLCASSSTGGLSNEQFFGPGTRLTVL.

The genes are TRBV19 and TRBJ2-2; tentative D call: TRBD2 (5 bases). Germline V gene data show CDR1 as LNHDA and CDR2 as SQIVND (reference sequence). Between the trimmed V and J ends, which lost 4 bases and 4 bases, there was a span of 7 bases. CDR3 length equals 13 residues. For the CDR3, the DNA is TGTGCCAGTAGTAAAGGGAGCACCGGGGAGCTGTTTTTT. This encodes CASSKGSTGELFF. Looking up the rest from reference TRBV19 and TRBJ2-2 gives the full variable domain: DGGITQSPKYLFRKEGQNVTLSCEQNLNHDAMYWYRQDPGQGLRLIYYSQIVNDFQKGDIAEGYSVSREKKESFPLTVTSAQKNPTAFYLCASSKGSTGELFFGEGSRLTVL.

The chain combines TRBV24-1 with TRBJ1-2; no clear D. Trimming left V 4 bases short and J 8 bases short, with 7 bases between. The CDR3 length is 11 residues. The V gene's germline CDR1 is KGHDR and CDR2 SFDVKD. This chain's CDR3 is CATSDRSGYTF. DNA of the CDR3: TGTGCCACCAGTGACCGGTCCGGCTACACCTTC.

The chain uses TRBV7-6 and TRBJ1-2; perhaps TRBD1 as D (6 bases). The CDR3 consists of 15 residues. Germline V CDR1 and CDR2: SGHVS, FNYEAQ. V was pared by 5 bases and J by 8 bases, with 21 bases between. The CDR3 sequence is CASSGYKDLRGGYTF. CDR3 sequence (DNA): TGTGCCAGCAGCGGGTACAAGGACCTCAGGGGCGGCTACACCTTC.

The CDR3 sequence is CASSPGERGNTEAFF. Written as DNA, the CDR3 is TGTGCCAGCAGCCCTGGAGAGAGGGGGAACACTGAAGCTTTCTTT. The J gene is TRBJ1-1, the V gene TRBV5-4, with TRBD1 as a possible D gene (5 bases). The CDR3 length is 15 residues. The V gene's germline CDR1 is SGHNT and CDR2 YYREEE (reference sequence). Trimming stripped 4 bases from V and 1 base from J, with 14 bases between.

V is TRBV19 and J is TRBJ2-4; no clear D gene. The germline V gene has CDR1 LNHDA and CDR2 SQIVND (reference sequence). Trimming pared 7 bases from V and 5 bases from J, leaving 6 bases between. This CDR3 region has 11 residues. For the CDR3, the DNA is TGTGCCAGTACCGCCGAAAACATTCAGTACTTC. Protein: CASTAENIQYF.

The CDR3 DNA follows: TGTGCCAGCAGCTTGGCCGCAGGGATGGGCTACACCTTC. It specifies CASSLAAGMGYTF. The rearrangement joins TRBV5-6 to TRBJ1-2, with D possibly matching TRBD1 (5 bases). The V gene lost 0 bases and the J gene lost 8 bases, with 11 bases spanning the gap. This CDR3 region has 13 residues. From germline, CDR1 is SGHDT and CDR2 YYEEEE.

This clone was recorded once. The gene calls are TRBV1 and TRBJ2-3; the table's D call TRBD2 went unverified against the DNA. TRBV1 is a pseudogene segment. CDR3 length: 18 amino acids. DNA of the CDR3: TGCACCAGCAGCCAAGATGCGGCTAGCGGGGGGGATTGGGATACGCAGTATTTT. Translated: CTSSQDAASGGDWDTQYF.

This clone turned up a few times. The DNA of the CDR3 is TGTGCCAGCAGCTTAGTCGGAGGTTTCGGGGAGCTGTTTTTT. Residues: CASSLVGGFGELFF. V is TRBV7-2 and J is TRBJ2-2, with D possibly matching TRBD2 (5 bases). The CDR3 runs to 14 residues. Per the germline V gene, CDR1 is SGHTA and CDR2 is FQGNSA. V dropped 1 base and J dropped 7 bases, with 10 bases sitting between them. The full variable domain, completed using reference TRBV7-2 and TRBJ2-2, is GAGVSQSPSNKVTEKGKDVELRCDPISGHTALYWYRQSLGQGLEFLIYFQGNSAPDKSGLPSDRFSAERTGGSVSTLTIQRTQQEDSAVYLCASSLVGGFGELFFGEGSRLTVL.